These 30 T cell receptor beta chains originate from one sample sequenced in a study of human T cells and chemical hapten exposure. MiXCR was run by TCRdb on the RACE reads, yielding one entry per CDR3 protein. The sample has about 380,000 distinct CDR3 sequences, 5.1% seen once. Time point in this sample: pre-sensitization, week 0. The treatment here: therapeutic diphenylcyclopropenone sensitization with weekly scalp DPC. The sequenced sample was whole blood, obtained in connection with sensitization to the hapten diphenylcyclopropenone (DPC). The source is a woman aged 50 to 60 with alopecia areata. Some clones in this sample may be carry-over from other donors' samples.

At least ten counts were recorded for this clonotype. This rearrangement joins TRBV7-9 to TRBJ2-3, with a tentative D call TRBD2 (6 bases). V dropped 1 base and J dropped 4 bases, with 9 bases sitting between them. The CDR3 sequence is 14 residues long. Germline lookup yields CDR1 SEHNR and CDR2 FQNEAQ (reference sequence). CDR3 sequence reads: CASSLGGAADTQYF. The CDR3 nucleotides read TGTGCCAGCAGCTTAGGCGGGGCGGCAGATACGCAGTATTTT.

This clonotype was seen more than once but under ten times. CDR3 in amino acids: CATSRGVNSGNTIYF. The CDR3 coding sequence is TGTGCCACCAGCAGAGGTGTCAACTCTGGAAACACCATATATTTT. The gene calls are TRBV15 and TRBJ1-3; D not resolved. From germline, CDR1 is LNHNV and CDR2 YYDKDF (reference sequence). V was shortened by 1 base and J by 0 bases, with 7 bases between the two germline ends. The CDR3 contains 15 residues.

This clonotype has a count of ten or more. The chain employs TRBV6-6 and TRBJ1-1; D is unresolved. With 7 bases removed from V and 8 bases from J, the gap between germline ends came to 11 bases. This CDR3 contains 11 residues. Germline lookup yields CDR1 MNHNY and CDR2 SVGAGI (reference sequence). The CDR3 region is CASTTGVEAFF. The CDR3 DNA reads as TGTGCCAGCACCACCGGGGTGGAAGCTTTCTTT.

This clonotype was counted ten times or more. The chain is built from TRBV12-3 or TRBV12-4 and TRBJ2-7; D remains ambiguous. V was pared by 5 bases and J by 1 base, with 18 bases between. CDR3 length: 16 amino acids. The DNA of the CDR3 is TGTGCCAGCAGTACCTCCTTTGGGCGGTCTTCCTACGAGCAGTACTTC. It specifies CASSTSFGRSSYEQYF.

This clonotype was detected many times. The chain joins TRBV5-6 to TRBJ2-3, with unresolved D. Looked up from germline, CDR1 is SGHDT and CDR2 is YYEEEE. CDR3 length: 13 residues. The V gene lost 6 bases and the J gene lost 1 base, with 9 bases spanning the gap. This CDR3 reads CASTRKGTDTQYF. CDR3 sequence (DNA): TGTGCCAGCACTCGGAAGGGCACAGATACGCAGTATTTT.

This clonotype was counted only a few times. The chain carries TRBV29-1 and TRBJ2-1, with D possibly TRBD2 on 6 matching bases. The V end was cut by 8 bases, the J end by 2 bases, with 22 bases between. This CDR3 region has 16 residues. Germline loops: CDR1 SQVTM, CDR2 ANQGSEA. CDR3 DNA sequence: TGCAGCTCCCTTGGGCATGCGGGACCCACCTACAATGAGCAGTTCTTC. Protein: CSSLGHAGPTYNEQFF.

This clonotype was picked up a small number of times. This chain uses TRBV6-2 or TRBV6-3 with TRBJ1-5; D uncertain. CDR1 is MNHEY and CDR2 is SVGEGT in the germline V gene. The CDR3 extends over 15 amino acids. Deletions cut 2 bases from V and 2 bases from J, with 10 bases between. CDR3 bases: TGTGCCAGCAGTTACGGACCGGATCGCAATCAGCCCCAGCATTTT. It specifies CASSYGPDRNQPQHF.

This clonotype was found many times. DNA for the CDR3: TGTGCCAGCAGCCAGTCTAGCAGTAACCAAGAGACCCAGTACTTC. Translation: CASSQSSSNQETQYF. This chain connects TRBV3-1 to TRBJ2-5, with a tentative D call TRBD2 (5 bases). CDR3 length: 15 amino acids. Trimming shortened V by 3 bases and J by 0 bases, and 11 bases separated the two germline ends. The germline CDR1 and CDR2 sequences are LGHDT and YNNKEL (reference sequence).

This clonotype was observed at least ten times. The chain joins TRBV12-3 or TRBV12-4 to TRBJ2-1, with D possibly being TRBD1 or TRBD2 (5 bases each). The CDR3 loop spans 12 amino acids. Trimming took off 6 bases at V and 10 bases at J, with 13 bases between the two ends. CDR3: CASSRDLWEQFF. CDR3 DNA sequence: TGTGCCAGCAGCCGGGACCTTTGGGAGCAGTTCTTC.

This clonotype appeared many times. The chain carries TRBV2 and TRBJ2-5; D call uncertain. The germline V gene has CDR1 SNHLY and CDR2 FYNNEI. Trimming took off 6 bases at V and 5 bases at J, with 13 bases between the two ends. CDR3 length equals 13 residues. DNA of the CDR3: TGTGCCAGCAGGGTGGACCTGGTGGAGACCCAGTACTTC. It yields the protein CASRVDLVETQYF. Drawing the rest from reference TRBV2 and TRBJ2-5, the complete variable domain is EPEVTQTPSHQVTQMGQEVILRCVPISNHLYFYWYRQILGQKVEFLVSFYNNEISEKSEIFDDQFSVERPDGSNFTLKIRSTKLEDSAMYFCASRVDLVETQYFGPGTRLLVL.

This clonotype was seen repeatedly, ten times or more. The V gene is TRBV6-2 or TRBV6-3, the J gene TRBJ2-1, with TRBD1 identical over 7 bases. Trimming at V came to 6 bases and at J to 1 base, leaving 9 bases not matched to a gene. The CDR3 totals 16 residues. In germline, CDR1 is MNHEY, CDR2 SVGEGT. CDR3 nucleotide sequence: TGTGCCAGCAGACCATCAGGGGGTTCGTCCTACAATGAGCAGTTCTTC. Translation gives CASRPSGGSSYNEQFF.

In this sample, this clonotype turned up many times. The DNA of the CDR3 is TGTGCCAGCAGCGTAGAGGGCATCTCGGGAAATTCACCCCTCCACTTT. This sequence encodes CASSVEGISGNSPLHF. The chain has TRBV9 and TRBJ1-6; D not certain. Germline CDR1 and CDR2: SGDLS and YYNGEE. The germline V and J ends were trimmed by 0 bases and 7 bases, with 14 bases remaining between them. CDR3 length equals 16 residues.

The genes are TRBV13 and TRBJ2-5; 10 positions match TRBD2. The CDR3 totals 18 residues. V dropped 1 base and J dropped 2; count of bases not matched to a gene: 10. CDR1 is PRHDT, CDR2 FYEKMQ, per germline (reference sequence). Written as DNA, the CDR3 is TGTGCCAGCAGCTTAGAGGCTCCTAGCGGGAGCTATCAAGAGACCCAGTACTTC. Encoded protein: CASSLEAPSGSYQETQYF.

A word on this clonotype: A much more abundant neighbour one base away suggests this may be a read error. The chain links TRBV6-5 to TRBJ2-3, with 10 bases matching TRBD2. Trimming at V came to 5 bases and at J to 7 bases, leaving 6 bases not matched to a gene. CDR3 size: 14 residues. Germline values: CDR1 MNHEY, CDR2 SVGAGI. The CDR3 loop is CASSDGTSANTQYF. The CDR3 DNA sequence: TGTGCCAGCAGTGACGGGACTAGCGCTAATACGCAGTATTTT.

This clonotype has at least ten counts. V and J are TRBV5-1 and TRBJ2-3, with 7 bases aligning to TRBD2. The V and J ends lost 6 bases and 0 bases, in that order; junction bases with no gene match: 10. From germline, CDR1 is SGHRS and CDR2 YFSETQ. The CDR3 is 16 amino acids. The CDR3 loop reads CASIIVGRGSTDTQYF. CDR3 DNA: TGCGCCAGCATCATAGTAGGGAGGGGCAGCACAGATACGCAGTATTTT.

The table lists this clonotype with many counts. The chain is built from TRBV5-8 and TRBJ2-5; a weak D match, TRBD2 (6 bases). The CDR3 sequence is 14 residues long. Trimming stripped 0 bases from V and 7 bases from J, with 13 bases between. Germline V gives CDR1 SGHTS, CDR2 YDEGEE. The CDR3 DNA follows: TGTGCCAGCAGCTTGGGGAGGGGCCCGGGGACCCAGTACTTC. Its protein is CASSLGRGPGTQYF.

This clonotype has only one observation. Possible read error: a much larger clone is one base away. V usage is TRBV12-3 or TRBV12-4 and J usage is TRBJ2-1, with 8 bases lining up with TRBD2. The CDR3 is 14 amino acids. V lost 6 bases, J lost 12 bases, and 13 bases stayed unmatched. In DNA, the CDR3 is TGTGCCAGCAGGCCCGGACTAGCATTGGATGTGCAGTTCTTC. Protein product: CASRPGLALDVQFF.

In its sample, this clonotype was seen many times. The CDR3 sequence is CASSLPGQATGELFF. The CDR3 nucleotides read TGTGCCAGCAGTTTACCGGGACAGGCAACCGGGGAGCTGTTTTTT. The chain employs TRBV2 and TRBJ2-2; 8 bases are a match to TRBD1. The CDR3 length is 15 residues. The germline V gene has CDR1 SNHLY and CDR2 FYNNEI. Losses at the gene ends were 5 bases for V and 5 bases for J; bases not matched to a gene: 7.

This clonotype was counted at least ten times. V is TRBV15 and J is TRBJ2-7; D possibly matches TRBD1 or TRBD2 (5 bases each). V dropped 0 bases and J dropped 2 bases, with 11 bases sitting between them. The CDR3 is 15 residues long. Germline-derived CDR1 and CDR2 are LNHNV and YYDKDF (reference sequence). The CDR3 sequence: CATSREGTATYEQYF. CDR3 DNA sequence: TGTGCCACCAGCAGAGAAGGGACCGCGACCTACGAGCAGTACTTC. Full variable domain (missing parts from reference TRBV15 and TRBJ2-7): DAMVIQNPRYQVTQFGKPVTLSCSQTLNHNVMYWYQQKSSQAPKLLFHYYDKDFNNEADTPDNFQSRRPNTSFCFLDIRSPGLGDTAMYLCATSREGTATYEQYFGPGTRLTVT.

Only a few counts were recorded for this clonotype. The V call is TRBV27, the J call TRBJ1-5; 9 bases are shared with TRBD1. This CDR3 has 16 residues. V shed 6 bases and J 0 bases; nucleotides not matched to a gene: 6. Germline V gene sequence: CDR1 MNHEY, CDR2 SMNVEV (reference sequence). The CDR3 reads CASRTGQGLSNQPQHF. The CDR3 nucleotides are TGTGCCAGCAGAACGGGACAGGGTCTTAGCAATCAGCCCCAGCATTTT.

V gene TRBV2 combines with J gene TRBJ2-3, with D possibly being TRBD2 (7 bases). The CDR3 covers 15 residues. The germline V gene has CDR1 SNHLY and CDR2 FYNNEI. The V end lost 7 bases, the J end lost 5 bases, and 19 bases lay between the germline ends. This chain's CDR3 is CASTLEGGGVDTQYF. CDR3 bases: TGTGCCAGCACCCTAGAAGGGGGGGGCGTAGATACGCAGTATTTT. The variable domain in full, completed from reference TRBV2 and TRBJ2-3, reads EPEVTQTPSHQVTQMGQEVILRCVPISNHLYFYWYRQILGQKVEFLVSFYNNEISEKSEIFDDQFSVERPDGSNFTLKIRSTKLEDSAMYFCASTLEGGGVDTQYFGPGTRLTVL.

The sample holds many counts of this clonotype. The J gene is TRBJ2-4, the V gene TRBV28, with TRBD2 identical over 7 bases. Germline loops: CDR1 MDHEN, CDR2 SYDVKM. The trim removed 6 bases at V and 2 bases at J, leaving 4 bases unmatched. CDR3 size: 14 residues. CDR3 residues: CASSSGTTKNIQYF. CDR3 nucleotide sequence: TGTGCCAGCAGCTCCGGGACTACCAAAAACATTCAGTACTTC.

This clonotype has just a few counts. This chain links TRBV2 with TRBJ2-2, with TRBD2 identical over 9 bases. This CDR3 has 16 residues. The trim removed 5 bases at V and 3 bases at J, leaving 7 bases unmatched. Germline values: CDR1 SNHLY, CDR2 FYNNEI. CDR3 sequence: CASSSPAGGDTGELFF. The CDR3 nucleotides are TGTGCCAGCAGTTCCCCAGCGGGAGGTGACACCGGGGAGCTGTTTTTT.

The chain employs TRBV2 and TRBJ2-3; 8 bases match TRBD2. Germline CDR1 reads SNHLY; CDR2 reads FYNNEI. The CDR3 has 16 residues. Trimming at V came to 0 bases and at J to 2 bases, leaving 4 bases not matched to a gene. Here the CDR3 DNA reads TGTGCCAGCAGTGAAGCAGCTAGCGGGCACACAGATACGCAGTATTTT. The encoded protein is CASSEAASGHTDTQYF.

The DNA of the CDR3 is TGTGCCAGCAGACGGTCCGGGAGCACTGAAGCTTTCTTT. Translating it yields CASRRSGSTEAFF. V gene TRBV28 combines with J gene TRBJ1-1; D gene uncertain. CDR3 length: 13 residues. V was pared by 6 bases and J by 4 bases, with 12 bases between. CDR1 and CDR2 (germline): MDHEN, SYDVKM. Full variable domain (missing parts from reference TRBV28 and TRBJ1-1): DVKVTQSSRYLVKRTGEKVFLECVQDMDHENMFWYRQDPGLGLRLIYFSYDVKMKEKGDIPEGYSVSREKKERFSLILESASTNQTSMYLCASRRSGSTEAFFGQGTRLTVV.

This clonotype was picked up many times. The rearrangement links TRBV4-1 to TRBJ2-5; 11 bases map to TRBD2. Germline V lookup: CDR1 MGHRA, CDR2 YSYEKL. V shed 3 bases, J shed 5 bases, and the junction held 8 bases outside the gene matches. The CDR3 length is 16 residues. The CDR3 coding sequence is TGCGCCAGCAGCCAGCGGACTAGCGGGCGGGGGGAGACCCAGTACTTC. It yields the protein CASSQRTSGRGETQYF.

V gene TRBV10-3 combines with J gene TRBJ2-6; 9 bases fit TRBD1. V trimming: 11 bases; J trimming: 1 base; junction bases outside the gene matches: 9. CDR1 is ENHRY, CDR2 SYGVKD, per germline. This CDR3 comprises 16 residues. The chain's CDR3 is CAATGTGTSGANVLTF. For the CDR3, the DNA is TGTGCCGCGACCGGGACAGGGACATCTGGGGCCAACGTCCTGACTTTC.

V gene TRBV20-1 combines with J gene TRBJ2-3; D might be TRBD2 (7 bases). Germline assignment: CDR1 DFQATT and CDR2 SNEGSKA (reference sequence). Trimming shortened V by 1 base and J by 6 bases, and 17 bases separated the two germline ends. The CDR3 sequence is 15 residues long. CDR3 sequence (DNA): TGCAGTGCTAGAGCCCCGGAAGGGGGGGTCGATACGCAGTATTTT. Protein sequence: CSARAPEGGVDTQYF.

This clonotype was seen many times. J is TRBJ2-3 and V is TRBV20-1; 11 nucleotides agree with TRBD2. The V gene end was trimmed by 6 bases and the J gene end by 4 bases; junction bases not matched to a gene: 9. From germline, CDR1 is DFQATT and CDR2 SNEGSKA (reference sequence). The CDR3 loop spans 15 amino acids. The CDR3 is CSAGTSGSFADTQYF. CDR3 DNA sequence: TGCAGTGCGGGTACTAGCGGGAGTTTCGCAGATACGCAGTATTTT.

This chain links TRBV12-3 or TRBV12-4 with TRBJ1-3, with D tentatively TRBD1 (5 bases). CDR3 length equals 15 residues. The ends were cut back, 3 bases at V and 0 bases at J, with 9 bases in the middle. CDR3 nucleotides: TGTGCCAGCAGTTTGGGCGGACACTCTGGAAACACCATATATTTT. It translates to CASSLGGHSGNTIYF.